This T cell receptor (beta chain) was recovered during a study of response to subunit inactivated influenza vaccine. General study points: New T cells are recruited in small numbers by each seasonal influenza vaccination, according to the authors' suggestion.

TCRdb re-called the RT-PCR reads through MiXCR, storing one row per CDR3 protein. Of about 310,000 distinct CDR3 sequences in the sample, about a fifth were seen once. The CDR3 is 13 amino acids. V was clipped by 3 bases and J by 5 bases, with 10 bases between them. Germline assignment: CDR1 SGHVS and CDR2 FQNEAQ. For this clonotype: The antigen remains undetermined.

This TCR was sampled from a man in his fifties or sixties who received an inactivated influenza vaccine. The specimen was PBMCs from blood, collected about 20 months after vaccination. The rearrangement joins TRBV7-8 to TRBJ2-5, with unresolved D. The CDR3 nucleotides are TGTGCCAGCAGCTTGAACCAGATGGAGACCCAGTACTTC. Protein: CASSLNQMETQYF.